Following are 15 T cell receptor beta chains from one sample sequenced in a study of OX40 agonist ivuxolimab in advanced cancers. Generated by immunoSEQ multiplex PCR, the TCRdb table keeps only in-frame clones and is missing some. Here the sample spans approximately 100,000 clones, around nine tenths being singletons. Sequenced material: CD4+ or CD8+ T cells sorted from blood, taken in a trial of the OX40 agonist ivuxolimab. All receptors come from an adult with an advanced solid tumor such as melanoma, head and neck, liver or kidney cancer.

CDR3 amino acids: CAWSAGDRDQYF. DNA for the CDR3: TGTGCCTGGAGTGCTGGCGACCGGGACCAGTACTTC. The rearrangement uses TRBV30 and TRBJ2-5; a possible D gene is TRBD2 (5 bases). This CDR3 contains 12 residues. Germline lookup yields CDR1 GTSNPN and CDR2 SVGIG (reference sequence). The V end lost 1 base, the J end lost 10 bases, and 13 bases lay between the germline ends.

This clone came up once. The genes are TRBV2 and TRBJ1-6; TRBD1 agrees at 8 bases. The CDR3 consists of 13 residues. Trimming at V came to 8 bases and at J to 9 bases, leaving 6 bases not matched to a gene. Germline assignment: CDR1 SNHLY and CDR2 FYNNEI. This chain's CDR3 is CASQGQEGSPLHF. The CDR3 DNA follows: TGTGCCAGCCAGGGACAGGAGGGTTCACCCCTCCACTTT.

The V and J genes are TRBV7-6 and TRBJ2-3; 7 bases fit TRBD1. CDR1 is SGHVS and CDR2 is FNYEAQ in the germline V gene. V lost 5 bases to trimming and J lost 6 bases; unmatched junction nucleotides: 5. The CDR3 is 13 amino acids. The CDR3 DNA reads TGTGCCAGCAGCAGAACAGGGGTCGATACGCAGTATTTT. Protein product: CASSRTGVDTQYF.

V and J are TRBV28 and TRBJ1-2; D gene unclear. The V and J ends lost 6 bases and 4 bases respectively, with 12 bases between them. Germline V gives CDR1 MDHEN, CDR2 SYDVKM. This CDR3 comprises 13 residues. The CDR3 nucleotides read TGTGCCAGCAGCCCGGCACAGTCCTATGGCTACACCTTC. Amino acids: CASSPAQSYGYTF.

The CDR3 region is CASSDTGGNSPLHF. In DNA, the CDR3 is TGTGCCAGCAGTGACACAGGGGGTAATTCACCCCTCCACTTT. This chain joins TRBV6-1 and TRBJ1-6; TRBD1 matches 8 bases. CDR3 length: 14 amino acids. The ends lost 3 bases at V and 6 bases at J; junction bases unmatched: 1. Germline V gene data show CDR1 as MNHNS and CDR2 as SASEGT.

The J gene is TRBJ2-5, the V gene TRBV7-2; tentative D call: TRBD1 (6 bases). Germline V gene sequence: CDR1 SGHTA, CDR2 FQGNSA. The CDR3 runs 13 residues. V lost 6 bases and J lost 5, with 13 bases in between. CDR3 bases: TGTGCCAGCAGTACAGGCCAGGGGGAGACCCAGTACTTC. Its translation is CASSTGQGETQYF.

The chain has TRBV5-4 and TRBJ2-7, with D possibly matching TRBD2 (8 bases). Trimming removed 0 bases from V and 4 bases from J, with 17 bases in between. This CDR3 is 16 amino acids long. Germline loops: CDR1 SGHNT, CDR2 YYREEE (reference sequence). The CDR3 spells CASSLGSGGQTYEQYF. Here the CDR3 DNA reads TGTGCCAGCAGCTTGGGGAGCGGGGGACAGACTTACGAGCAGTACTTC.

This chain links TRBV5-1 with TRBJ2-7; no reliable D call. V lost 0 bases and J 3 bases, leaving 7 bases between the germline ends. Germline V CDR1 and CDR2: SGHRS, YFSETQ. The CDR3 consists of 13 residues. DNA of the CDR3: TGCGCCAGCAGCTTGGGGCAGTACTACGAGCAGTACTTC. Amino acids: CASSLGQYYEQYF.

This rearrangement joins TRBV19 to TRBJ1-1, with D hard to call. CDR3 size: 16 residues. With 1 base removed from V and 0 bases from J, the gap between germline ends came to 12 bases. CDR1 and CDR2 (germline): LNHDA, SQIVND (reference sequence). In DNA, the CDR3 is TGTGCCAGTAGTATAGGGAGCGGACTCATGAACACTGAAGCTTTCTTT. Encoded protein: CASSIGSGLMNTEAFF.

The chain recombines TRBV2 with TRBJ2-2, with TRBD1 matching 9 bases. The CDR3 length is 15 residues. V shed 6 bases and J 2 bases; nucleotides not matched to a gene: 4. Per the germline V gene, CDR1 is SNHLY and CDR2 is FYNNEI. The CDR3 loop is CASRGTGGNTGELFF. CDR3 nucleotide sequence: TGTGCCAGCAGGGGCACAGGGGGCAACACCGGGGAGCTGTTTTTT.

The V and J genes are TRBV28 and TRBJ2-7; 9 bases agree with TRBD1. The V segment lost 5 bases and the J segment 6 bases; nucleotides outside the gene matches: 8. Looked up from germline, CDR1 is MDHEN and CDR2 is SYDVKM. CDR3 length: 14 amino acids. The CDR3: CASSDRDRVVEQYF. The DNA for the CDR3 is TGTGCCAGCAGTGACCGGGACAGGGTGGTCGAGCAGTACTTC.

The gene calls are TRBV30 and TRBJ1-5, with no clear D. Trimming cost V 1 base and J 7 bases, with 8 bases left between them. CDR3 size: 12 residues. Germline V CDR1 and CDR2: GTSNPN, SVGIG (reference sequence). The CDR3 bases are TGTGCCTGGAGTGCAGTCGGGCAGCCCCAGCATTTT. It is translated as CAWSAVGQPQHF.

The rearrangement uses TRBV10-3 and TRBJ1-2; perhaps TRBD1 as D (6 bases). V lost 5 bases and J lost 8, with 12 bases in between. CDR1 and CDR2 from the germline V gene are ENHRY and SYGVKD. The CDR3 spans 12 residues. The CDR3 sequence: CAISLGTIGYTF. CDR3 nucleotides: TGTGCCATCAGTCTCGGGACAATCGGCTACACCTTC.

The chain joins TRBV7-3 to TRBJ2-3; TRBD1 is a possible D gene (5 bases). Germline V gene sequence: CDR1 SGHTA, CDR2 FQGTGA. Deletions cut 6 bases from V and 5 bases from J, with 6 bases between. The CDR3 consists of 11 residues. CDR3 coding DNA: TGTGCCAGCAGTCAGGGAGATACGCAGTATTTT. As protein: CASSQGDTQYF. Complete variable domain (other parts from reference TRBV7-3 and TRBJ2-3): GAGVSQTPSNKVTEKGKYVELRCDPISGHTALYWYRQSLGQGPEFLIYFQGTGAADDSGLPNDRFFAVRPEGSVSTLKIQRTERGDSAVYLCASSQGDTQYFGPGTRLTVL.

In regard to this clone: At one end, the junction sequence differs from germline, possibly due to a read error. In DNA form, the CDR3 reads TGTGCCAGCAGCTTAGTAGGGGGTTTTGAAGAACTGTTTTTT. It yields the protein CASSLVGGFEELFF. This rearrangement joins TRBV7-2 to TRBJ1-4; TRBD1 is a possible D gene (6 bases). The germline gives CDR1 SGHTA, CDR2 FQGNSA. The CDR3 spans 14 residues.